This T cell receptor beta chain was sequenced for a study of beta chain features in type 1 diabetes. Study at large: Taken together, all samples contributed roughly 100 million examined sorted cells. Findings and limits, study-wide: Across patients, naive, central memory and Treg TCRB repertoires exhibited apparently greater similarity than was observed across healthy donors.

Concerning this clone itself: The target antigen is unknown.

The CDR3 consists of 15 residues. CDR1 LNHNV and CDR2 YYDKDF come from the germline V gene (reference sequence). Deletions cut 1 base from V and 3 bases from J, with 13 bases between. Expressed TCRB transcripts got sequenced, as all isolated RNA was reverse transcribed. Roughly 3.7 million reads, on average, came from each naive, central memory and regulatory T cell sample. Method: immunoSEQ multiplex PCR; TCRdb's copy keeps in-frame clones and lacks some. Of about 350,000 clones listed, around a fifth are singletons. A sort by CD45RO/CCR7/CD25/CD127/CD95/CD27 yielded CD4+ naive, central memory, regulatory and stem cell-like memory cells.

This chain joins TRBV15 and TRBJ2-7; D call uncertain. This TCR was recovered from a woman younger than 30 in good health. The sample consisted of naive CD4+ T cells from blood. The CDR3 DNA reads TGTGCCACCAGCAGAGTTCGAAAACAGTGCTACGAGCAGTACTTC. It is translated as CATSRVRKQCYEQYF.